These 10 T cell receptor beta chains originate from one sample sequenced in a study of T cell responses to AZD1222 COVID-19 vaccine. Here immunoSEQ multiplex PCR was the method, and the copy in TCRdb shows in-frame clones only, minus some. Among 150,000 or so clones listed, roughly 92% were seen once. The sequencing here drew on peripheral blood, taken on day 0 of AZD1222 vaccination. These receptors originate from an adult in good health.

This clone was counted once. The rearrangement uses TRBV6-5 and TRBJ1-1; 7 nucleotides agree with TRBD1. The CDR3 spans 14 residues. The V gene's germline CDR1 is MNHEY and CDR2 SVGAGI. Trimming at V came to 5 bases and at J to 5 bases, leaving 8 bases not matched to a gene. CDR3 sequence reads: CASSQPGQSTEAFF. CDR3 coding DNA: TGTGCCAGCAGTCAACCGGGACAGTCAACTGAAGCTTTCTTT.

The CDR3 loop is CASSFRGLAPPYNEQFF. The DNA of the CDR3 is TGTGCCAGCAGCTTCAGGGGACTCGCCCCACCCTACAATGAGCAGTTCTTC. The rearrangement uses TRBV5-6 and TRBJ2-1; D possibly uses TRBD1 or TRBD2 (6 bases each). The CDR3 is 17 residues long. Germline CDR1 and CDR2: SGHDT and YYEEEE. V lost 2 bases and J 2 bases, leaving 17 bases between the germline ends.

The V call is TRBV6-5, the J call TRBJ1-2; 9 nucleotides match TRBD1. This CDR3 is built from 15 residues. V trimming: 6 bases; J trimming: 7 bases; junction bases outside the gene matches: 12. Germline CDR1 and CDR2: MNHEY and SVGAGI. The CDR3 here is CASRSQQGARGGYTF. DNA for the CDR3: TGTGCCAGCAGATCGCAACAGGGGGCTCGGGGTGGCTACACCTTC.

The chain carries TRBV18 and TRBJ2-7; 13 bases agree with TRBD2. In germline, CDR1 is KGHSH, CDR2 LQKENI. V shed 1 base, J shed 5 bases, and the junction held 14 bases outside the gene matches. CDR3 size: 19 residues. For the CDR3, the DNA is TGTGCCAGCTCACCACGAATTCGGGCACTAGCGGGGGGGAGCGACGAGCAGTACTTC. Its translation: CASSPRIRALAGGSDEQYF.

This clone was seen a single time. The chain combines TRBV2 with TRBJ2-7, with 11 bases identical to TRBD2. Losses at the gene ends were 6 bases for V and 2 bases for J; bases not matched to a gene: 12. The germline gives CDR1 SNHLY, CDR2 FYNNEI. This CDR3 is built from 17 residues. CDR3 protein: CASRATTIAGGTYEQYF. For the CDR3, the DNA is TGTGCCAGCAGGGCAACGACCATAGCGGGGGGGACCTACGAGCAGTACTTC.

The chain joins TRBV30 to TRBJ2-5, with a tentative D call TRBD1 (5 bases). The V end was cut by 1 base, the J end by 7 bases, with 19 bases between. This CDR3 contains 15 residues. Germline V gene data show CDR1 as GTSNPN and CDR2 as SVGIG (reference sequence). The CDR3 coding sequence is TGTGCCTGGAGTGGCACTCGGGCAGGGTGGGGGACCCAGTACTTC. It translates to CAWSGTRAGWGTQYF. Full variable domain (outside the CDR3, taken from reference TRBV30 and TRBJ2-5): SQTIHQWPATLVQPVGSPLSLECTVEGTSNPNLYWYRQAAGRGLQLLFYSVGIGQISSEVPQNLSASRPQDRQFILSSKKLLLSDSGFYLCAWSGTRAGWGTQYFGPGTRLLVL.

The chain is built from TRBV29-1 and TRBJ1-6; TRBD1 is a possible D gene (5 bases). Between the trimmed V and J ends, which lost 7 bases and 7 bases, there was a span of 17 bases. The CDR3 runs to 14 residues. Germline values: CDR1 SQVTM, CDR2 ANQGSEA. In DNA, the CDR3 is TGCAGCGCCCGGAGGGGAGGCTCAAATTCACCCCTCCACTTT. It specifies CSARRGGSNSPLHF. Drawing the rest from reference TRBV29-1 and TRBJ1-6, the complete variable domain is SAVISQKPSRDICQRGTSLTIQCQVDSQVTMMFWYRQQPGQSLTLIATANQGSEATYESGFVIDKFPISRPNLTFSTLTVSNMSPEDSSIYLCSARRGGSNSPLHFGNGTRLTVT.

This chain uses TRBV5-4 with TRBJ2-5, with 11 positions matching TRBD2. Per germline, CDR1 SGHNT and CDR2 YYREEE (reference sequence). This CDR3 region has 15 residues. The ends lost 3 bases at V and 1 base at J; junction bases unmatched: 2. The CDR3 bases are TGTGCCAGCAGCTCGACTAGCGGGGCCCAAGAGACCCAGTACTTC. Translating it yields CASSSTSGAQETQYF.

The V and J genes are TRBV29-1 and TRBJ2-1; D is undetermined. The length of the CDR3 is 16 residues. Germline loops: CDR1 SQVTM, CDR2 ANQGSEA. V was shortened by 1 base and J by 0 bases, with 13 bases between the two germline ends. As DNA, the CDR3 is TGCAGCGTTGAAGGATATGGCCCTAGCTCCTACAATGAGCAGTTCTTC. Translation: CSVEGYGPSSYNEQFF.

V and J are TRBV5-1 and TRBJ2-3, with 12 positions matching TRBD2. V dropped 3 bases and J dropped 6; count of bases not matched to a gene: 8. The CDR3 length is 16 residues. The germline gives CDR1 SGHRS, CDR2 YFSETQ. The CDR3 sequence is CASSSLTSGGKDTQYF. CDR3 DNA sequence: TGCGCCAGCAGCTCCTTGACTAGCGGGGGTAAGGATACGCAGTATTTT.